What follows are 10 T cell receptor beta chains derived from one specimen sequenced in a study of shared clonotypes between healthy human individuals. Only in-frame clones appear in the TCRdb table, and some are missing; sequencing was by immunoSEQ multiplex PCR. This sample has 1.5 million to 1.9 million clones; 95% to 99% occur once, and the top ten carry about 0.45%. The material sequenced was naive CD4+ T cells sorted from blood. Subset of the sample: CD45RA+ positively selected. These receptors were collected from a man younger than 40 in good health.

The CDR3 nucleotides read TGTGCCAGCAGTCCGCACCCCCCGGAGGTGACCCAGTACTTC. This translates into CASSPHPPEVTQYF. This chain joins TRBV28 and TRBJ2-5; TRBD2 might be the D (5 bases). Per the germline V gene, CDR1 is MDHEN and CDR2 is SYDVKM. V gave up 5 bases and J gave up 7 bases, with 17 bases separating them. This CDR3 is built from 14 residues.

The V and J genes are TRBV6-5 and TRBJ1-5; TRBD1 aligns across 7 bases. Per germline, CDR1 MNHEY and CDR2 SVGAGI. The CDR3 loop spans 16 amino acids. Losses at the gene ends were 2 bases for V and 0 bases for J; bases not matched to a gene: 4. CDR3 nucleotide sequence: TGTGCCAGCAGTTACGGGGACAGCCTTAGCAATCAGCCCCAGCATTTT. This translates into CASSYGDSLSNQPQHF.

The chain has TRBV7-9 and TRBJ2-5, with 7 positions matching TRBD2. From germline, CDR1 is SEHNR and CDR2 FQNEAQ (reference sequence). The CDR3 covers 14 residues. V gave up 6 bases and J gave up 3 bases; unmatched junction bases: 7. CDR3 in DNA: TGTGCCAGCAGTACGACTAGCAGGGAAGAGACCCAGTACTTC. This sequence encodes CASSTTSREETQYF.

This sequence joins TRBV27 and TRBJ2-1; tentative D call: TRBD2 (6 bases). Trimming cost V 11 bases and J 3 bases, with 17 bases left between them. CDR3 length: 14 residues. Germline CDR1 MNHEY, CDR2 SMNVEV (reference sequence). CDR3 DNA: TGTGCCTCCCGGGGGAGTGGTAACTACAATGAGCAGTTCTTC. Its translation: CASRGSGNYNEQFF.

The rearrangement uses TRBV20-1 and TRBJ1-1; D uncertain. The CDR3 sequence is 11 residues long. V lost 3 bases, J lost 9 bases, and 11 bases lay in between. In germline, CDR1 is DFQATT, CDR2 SNEGSKA (reference sequence). The CDR3 DNA reads TGCAGTGCTAGTGGTGGTTTAAAAGCTTTCTTT. The encoded protein is CSASGGLKAFF.

This clone was recorded once. The V call is TRBV4-1, the J call TRBJ1-5; D not certain. CDR1 is MGHRA, CDR2 YSYEKL, per germline. The CDR3 is made up of 14 amino acids. V shed 3 bases and J shed 1 base, with 7 bases lying between them. DNA for the CDR3: TGCGCCAGCAGCCACCTACGAAGCAATCAGCCCCAGCATTTT. The encoded protein is CASSHLRSNQPQHF.

V and J are TRBV7-6 and TRBJ1-4, with a possible D match to TRBD1 (6 bases). CDR3 length equals 13 residues. V was trimmed by 0 bases and J by 10 bases, leaving 9 bases between them. Germline-derived CDR1 and CDR2 are SGHVS and FNYEAQ. The CDR3 DNA reads TGTGCCAGCAGCTTAGCCTCCAGGGGAAAACTGTTTTTT. Amino acids: CASSLASRGKLFF.

This chain joins TRBV7-6 and TRBJ2-3; 8 bases line up with TRBD2. Germline V gene lookup returns CDR1 SGHVS and CDR2 FNYEAQ. This CDR3 spans 15 amino acids. The J segment lost 4 bases and the V segment lost 3 bases, leaving 6 bases of the junction unmatched. CDR3 loop: CASSLGLGKSDTQYF. The CDR3 nucleotides are TGTGCCAGCAGCTTGGGACTAGGAAAGTCAGATACGCAGTATTTT.

The chain combines TRBV2 with TRBJ2-6, with D uncertain. V lost 4 bases and J lost 2, with 9 bases in between. The V gene's germline CDR1 is SNHLY and CDR2 FYNNEI. The CDR3 totals 15 residues. CDR3 in DNA: TGTGCCAGCAGTGGAAGCAAAACTGGGGCCAACGTCCTGACTTTC. Translating it yields CASSGSKTGANVLTF.

The chain is built from TRBV28 and TRBJ1-2; D gene ambiguous. The CDR3 sequence is 13 residues long. V gave up 6 bases and J gave up 5 bases, with 13 bases separating them. Germline CDR1 reads MDHEN; CDR2 reads SYDVKM. This CDR3 is CASSYTNSYGYTF. The CDR3 region has the DNA TGTGCCAGCAGCTACACGAACTCTTATGGCTACACCTTC.